This T cell receptor (beta chain) was profiled in a study of CD8 T cells in ankylosing spondylitis. Findings and caveats of the study: Several highly homologous variants made up a TCR beta motif, and this motif appeared characteristic of ankylosing spondylitis blood.

A note on this clonotype: Antigen specificity is unknown.

Quantitative 5'-RACE with molecular barcodes produced the TCR beta libraries. Using its own MiXCR run on the 5' RACE reads, TCRdb lists one record per CDR3 protein. The sample lists more than 250,000 distinct CDR3 sequences; around 10% were seen once. The length of the CDR3 is 11 residues. The V and J ends lost 8 bases and 7 bases respectively, with 12 bases between them. Sequencing used blood, either unsorted or a sorted T cell fraction (not recorded which). V is TRBV12-3 or TRBV12-4 and J is TRBJ2-7; D unclear. The origin of this receptor is a female donor with ankylosing spondylitis or in good health (not recorded which). The CDR3 here is CASGFSGEQYF. The CDR3 DNA follows: TGTGCCAGCGGGTTTTCCGGGGAGCAGTACTTC.